Here is one T cell receptor beta chain with its context. This clone's antigen is unknown. One end of the junction is discordant with germline, which a read error may explain. Donors were 35 to 40 systemically healthy Caucasian individuals from Russia aged roughly 6 to 90 years. Each donor gave about 9.8 milliliters of peripheral blood, drawn into EDTA-treated Vacutainer tubes. Ficoll-Paque density-gradient centrifugation was used to isolate PBMCs, with at least 7 million per sample. Total RNA was extracted from PBMCs with Trizol reagent, with at least 6 micrograms obtained per sample. The percentages of naive CD45RAhigh/CD27high T cells were determined by flow cytometry on a PBMC aliquot from every donor. Receptors were amplified or captured by 5' RACE. Sequencing relied on an Illumina HiSeq 2500. A second PCR of 7 to 11 cycles was run with a J-beta primer mix and a sample-barcoded 5' primer. Each TCR beta cDNA molecule received a unique molecular identifier from a template-switch 5' adaptor carrying 12 random nucleotides. Each sample yielded at least 3 million CDR3-containing paired-end reads. First-strand cDNA was synthesized from all RNA with the Mint cDNA synthesis kit, primed by a TRBC-specific oligonucleotide. Following uracil-DNA glycosylase treatment, all cDNA underwent a first 18-cycle PCR with the universal primers M1SS and BC2_uni_R. The original methods were these. For normalization, 1 million high-quality reads, each with a distinct molecular identifier, were randomly selected from each sample. Reads with shared molecular identifiers were discarded instead of being binned into consensus sequences. MiTCR, with a Q25 quality threshold and the strictest error-elimination algorithm, was used for CDR3 identification, clonotype clustering and error correction. A nonparametric unseen species model with Euler transformation was used to estimate lower-bound total TCR beta diversity. TCRdb reprocessed the public reads (quality trimming at Q25 with fastp, clone calling with MiXCR) and kept in-frame beta chains. Rows merge per CDR3 protein into single entries with the most common DNA and genes. TCRdb's processing, not the authors' own work, is the source of the V and J calls. This sample lists hundreds of thousands of distinct CDR3 sequences; around 41% were detected once. 25% to 35% of the sample comes from the top ten.

This record comes from a study of blood T cells in healthy people across ages (dated by TCRdb to about 2015). The study in broad terms: In model experiments, roughly one uniquely barcoded TCR beta cDNA molecule per two T cells was captured by template switching. Age-related changes in TCR beta repertoire diversity were measured in the study by deep sequencing normalized with unique cDNA molecular identifiers. Donors were grouped into four age groups: young (average approximately 15 years), middle-aged (under 40), aged (roughly 62) and long-lived (just over 80). Donors of different ages were randomly distributed across sequencing lanes to avoid experimental bias. For two donors (one aged 18 to 29 and one aged 80 or older), the study analyzed two additional independent replicas of 1 million unique cDNA reads from the same blood draw. Overall results and qualifications from the work: Because donor CMV infection status was unknown, age-related changes in expanded clonotypes were potentially confounded. Compared with the aged group, more naive CD4+ T cells, fewer expanded clones and increased TCR diversity were shown by the long-lived group, suggesting age selection. Estimates of total diversity based on one million sequenced T cells were regarded as lower bounds and as underestimates. Since profiling was done on bulk unsorted PBMCs, naive and antigen-experienced compartments could not be conclusively compared. Observed TCR beta diversity per million T cells fell roughly linearly with age, and a significant reduction was already apparent by age around 39. The percentage of naive T cells measured by flow cytometry correlated strongly with observed TCR beta diversity.

CDR1 SGHTA and CDR2 FQGNSA were looked up in the germline V gene. The CDR3 measures 16 amino acids from cysteine to phenylalanine. Just the 48-base CDR3 DNA is kept, in frame starting at base 1. This clonotype was obtained from an elderly man in good health. Sequences were obtained from blood. The chain is encoded by TRBV7-2 joined to TRBJ2-1; 7 central bases correspond to TRBD2. DNA sequence: TGTGCCAGCAGCTTAGGGGCGGGACTAACCTACACTGAGCAGTTCTTC. This gives the protein CASSLGAGLTYTEQFF.